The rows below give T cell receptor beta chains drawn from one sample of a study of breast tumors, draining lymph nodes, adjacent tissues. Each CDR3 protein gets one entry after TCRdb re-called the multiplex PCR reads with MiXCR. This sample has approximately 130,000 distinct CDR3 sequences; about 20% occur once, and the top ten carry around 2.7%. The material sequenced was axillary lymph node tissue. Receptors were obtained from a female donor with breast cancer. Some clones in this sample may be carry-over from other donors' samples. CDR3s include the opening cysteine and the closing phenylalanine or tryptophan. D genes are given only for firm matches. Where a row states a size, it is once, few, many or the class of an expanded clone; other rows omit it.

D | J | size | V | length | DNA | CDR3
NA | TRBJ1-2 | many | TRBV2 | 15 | TGTGCCAGCAGTGAAGCTGGGACGGCGGACTATGGCTACACCTTC | CASSEAGTADYGYTF
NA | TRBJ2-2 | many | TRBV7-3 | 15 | TGTGCCAGCAGCTTAAAATTGGGAGAGGCTGGGGAGCTGTTTTTT | CASSLKLGEAGELFF
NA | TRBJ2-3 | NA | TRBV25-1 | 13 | TGTGCCAGCACCCGGTACGGGACAGATACGCAGTATTTT | CASTRYGTDTQYF
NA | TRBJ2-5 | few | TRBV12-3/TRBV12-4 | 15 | TGTGCCAGCAGTTTATCAGCAAACCACCAAGAGACCCAGTACTTC | CASSLSANHQETQYF
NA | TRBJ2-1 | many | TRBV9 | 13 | TGTGCCAGCAGCGTAGGGACTTACAATGAGCAGTTCTTC | CASSVGTYNEQFF
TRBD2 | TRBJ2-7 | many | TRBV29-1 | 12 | TGCAGCGTGATGCTAGCGGGAGGCTGGAAGTACTTC | CSVMLAGGWKYF
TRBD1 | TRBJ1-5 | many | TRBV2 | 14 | TGTGCCAGCAGTGATAGGGGGCCGGGTCAGCCCCAGCATTTT | CASSDRGPGQPQHF
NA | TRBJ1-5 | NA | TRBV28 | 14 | TGTGCCAGCAGTTTAACTAGGGGAAGTCAGCCCCAGCGTTTT | CASSLTRGSQPQRF
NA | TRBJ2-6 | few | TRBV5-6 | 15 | TGTGCCAGCAGCTTCCGGCAAACTGGGGCCAACGTCCTGACTTTC | CASSFRQTGANVLTF
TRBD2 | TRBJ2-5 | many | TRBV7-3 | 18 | TGTGCCAGCAGCCCCGGACTAGCGGGAGGTTGCGTCTTCGAGACCCAGTACTTC | CASSPGLAGGCVFETQYF
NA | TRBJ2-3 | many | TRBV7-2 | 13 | TGTGCCAGCAGCTACCCGGGCCTGGATACGCAGTATTTT | CASSYPGLDTQYF
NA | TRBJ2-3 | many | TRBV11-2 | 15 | TGTGCCAGCAGCCTCGGACTACCTAGCACAGATACGCAGTATTTT | CASSLGLPSTDTQYF
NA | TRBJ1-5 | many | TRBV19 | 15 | TGTGCCAGTAGTATAGCGCCTATAGGCAATCAGCCCCAGCATTTT | CASSIAPIGNQPQHF
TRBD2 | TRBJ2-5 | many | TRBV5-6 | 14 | TGTGCCAGCAGCTTTAGTAGCGGGAGCGAGACCCAGTACTTC | CASSFSSGSETQYF
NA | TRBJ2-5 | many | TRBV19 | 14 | TGTGCCAGTAGTTCCGACAGCCGAGCGAAGACCCAGTACTTC | CASSSDSRAKTQYF
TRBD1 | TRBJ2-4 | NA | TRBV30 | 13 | TGTGCCTGGGGCAGGGGGACCAAAAACATTCAGTACTTC | CAWGRGTKNIQYF
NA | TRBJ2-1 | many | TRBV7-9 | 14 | TGTGCCAGCAGCTTAGGCGGGGCGGACAATGAGCAGTTCTTC | CASSLGGADNEQFF
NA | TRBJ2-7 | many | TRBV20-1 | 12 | TGCAGTGCTAGTTACGGGACCTACGAGCAGTACTTC | CSASYGTYEQYF
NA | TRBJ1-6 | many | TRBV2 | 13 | TGTGCCAGCAGTGAACAGTATAATTCACCCCTCCACTTT | CASSEQYNSPLHF
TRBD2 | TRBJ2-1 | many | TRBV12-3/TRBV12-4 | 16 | TGTGCCAGCAGTTTCAGTTTGACTAGCGGGAGGGGTGAGCAGTTCTTC | CASSFSLTSGRGEQFF
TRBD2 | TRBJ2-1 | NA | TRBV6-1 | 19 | TGTGCCAGCCGTGGGACTAGCGGGCGAGGTTATCGCTCCTACAATGAGCAGTTCTTC | CASRGTSGRGYRSYNEQFF
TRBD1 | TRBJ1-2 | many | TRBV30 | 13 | TGTGCCTGGAGCCTGACAGGGACGGGCGGCTACACCTTC | CAWSLTGTGGYTF
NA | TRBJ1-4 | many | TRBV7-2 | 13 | TGTGCCAGCAGCCGAAGCCCTAGGGAAAAACTGTTTTTT | CASSRSPREKLFF
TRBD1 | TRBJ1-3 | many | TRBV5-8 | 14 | TGTGCCAGCAGCTTGGGACAGGGAGTAAGCACCATATATTTT | CASSLGQGVSTIYF